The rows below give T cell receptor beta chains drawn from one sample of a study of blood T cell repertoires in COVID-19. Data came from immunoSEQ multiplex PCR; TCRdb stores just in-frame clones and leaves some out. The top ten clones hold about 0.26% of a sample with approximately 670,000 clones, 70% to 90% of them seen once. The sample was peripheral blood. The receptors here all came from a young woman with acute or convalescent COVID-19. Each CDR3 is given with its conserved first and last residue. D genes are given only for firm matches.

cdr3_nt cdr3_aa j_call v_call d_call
TGTGCCAGCAGCTTCCTTACAGGGCCCTATGGCTACACCTTC CASSFLTGPYGYTF TRBJ1-2 TRBV5-6 -
TGTGCCAGCAGTGACGGCGGGGGGGCCGGGGCCAACGTCCTGACTTTC CASSDGGGAGANVLTF TRBJ2-6 TRBV6-4 TRBD2
TGTGCCAGCAGTTTATACCTCGGTTGGCAGGGGGTATCCGGGGAGCTGTTTTTT CASSLYLGWQGVSGELFF TRBJ2-2 TRBV27 TRBD1
TGTGCCAGTAGTATAGAGAGGAGGGGGCATGAAAAACTGTTTTTT CASSIERRGHEKLFF TRBJ1-4 TRBV19 TRBD1
TGTGCCGTCCAAGAAAGGAGCGGCACAGATACGCAGTATTTT CAVQERSGTDTQYF TRBJ2-3 TRBV10-3 -
TGTGCCAGCAGCCAAGATCTAGAAATACATTCGGTCAATTCACCCCTCCACTTT CASSQDLEIHSVNSPLHF TRBJ1-6 TRBV4-2 -
TGTGCCAGCAGCGCTCTCCGGGGGGGTAACTATGGCTACACCTTC CASSALRGGNYGYTF TRBJ1-2 TRBV27 -
TGTGCCACTCAGCGGAGGGATGGCTACACCTTC CATQRRDGYTF TRBJ1-2 TRBV15 -
TGTGCCAGCACCCGGACAGGAGGGAATGATGGCTACACCTTC CASTRTGGNDGYTF TRBJ1-2 TRBV3-1/TRBV3-2 TRBD1
TGTGCCAGCAGTCGGGGGACAGGGAAAGAGCCCCAGCATTTT CASSRGTGKEPQHF TRBJ1-5 TRBV6-2/TRBV6-3 TRBD1